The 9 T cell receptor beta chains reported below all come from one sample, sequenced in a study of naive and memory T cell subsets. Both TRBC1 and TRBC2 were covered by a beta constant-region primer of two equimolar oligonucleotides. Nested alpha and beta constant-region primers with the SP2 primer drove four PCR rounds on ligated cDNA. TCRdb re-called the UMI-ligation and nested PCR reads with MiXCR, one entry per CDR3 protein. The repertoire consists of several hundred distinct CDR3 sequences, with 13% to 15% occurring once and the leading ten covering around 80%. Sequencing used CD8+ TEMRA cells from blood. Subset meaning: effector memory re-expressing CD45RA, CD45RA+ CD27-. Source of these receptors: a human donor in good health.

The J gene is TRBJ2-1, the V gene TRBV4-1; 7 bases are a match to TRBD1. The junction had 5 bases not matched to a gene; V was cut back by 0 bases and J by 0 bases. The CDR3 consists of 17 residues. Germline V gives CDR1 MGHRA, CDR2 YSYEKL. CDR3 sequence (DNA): TGCGCCAGCAGCCAAGATCTGTACAGGGGCTCCTACAATGAGCAGTTCTTC. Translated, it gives CASSQDLYRGSYNEQFF.

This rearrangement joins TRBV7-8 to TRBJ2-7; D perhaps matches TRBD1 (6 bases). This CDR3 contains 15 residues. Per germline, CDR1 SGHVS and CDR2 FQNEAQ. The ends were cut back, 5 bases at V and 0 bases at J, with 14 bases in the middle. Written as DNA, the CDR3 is TGTGCCAGCAGCCCGGGCCAGGGGCCCTCCTACGAGCAGTACTTC. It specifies CASSPGQGPSYEQYF. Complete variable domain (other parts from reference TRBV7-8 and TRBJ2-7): GAGVSQSPRYKVAKRGQDVALRCDPISGHVSLFWYQQALGQGPEFLTYFQNEAQLDKSGLPSDRFFAERPEGSVSTLKIQRTQQEDSAVYLCASSPGQGPSYEQYFGPGTRLTVT.

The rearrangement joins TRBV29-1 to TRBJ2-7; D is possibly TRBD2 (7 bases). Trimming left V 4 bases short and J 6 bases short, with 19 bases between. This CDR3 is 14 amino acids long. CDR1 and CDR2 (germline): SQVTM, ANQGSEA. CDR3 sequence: CSVATGAGVPEQYF. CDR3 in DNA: TGCAGCGTTGCAACGGGGGCGGGAGTACCCGAGCAGTACTTC.

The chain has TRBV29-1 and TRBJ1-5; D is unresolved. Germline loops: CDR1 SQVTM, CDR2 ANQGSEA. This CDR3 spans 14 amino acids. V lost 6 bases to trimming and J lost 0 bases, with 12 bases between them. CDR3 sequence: CSVEISDSNQPQHF. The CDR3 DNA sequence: TGCAGCGTCGAAATCTCGGATAGCAATCAGCCCCAGCATTTT.

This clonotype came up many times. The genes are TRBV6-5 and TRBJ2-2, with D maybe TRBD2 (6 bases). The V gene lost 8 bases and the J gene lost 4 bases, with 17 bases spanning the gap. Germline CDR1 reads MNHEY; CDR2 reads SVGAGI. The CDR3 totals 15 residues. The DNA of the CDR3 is TGTGCCAGCGGAACAGCCGGGAGTGGCACCGGGGAGCTGTTTTTT. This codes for CASGTAGSGTGELFF.

CDR3 bases: TGTGCCAGCAGCGTAGGAGGGGGGATAGAGACCCAGTACTTC. Protein sequence: CASSVGGGIETQYF. The rearrangement joins TRBV9 to TRBJ2-5; D assignment may be TRBD1 or TRBD2 (6 bases each). Germline loops: CDR1 SGDLS, CDR2 YYNGEE. The CDR3 runs to 14 residues. The V and J ends lost 0 bases and 4 bases respectively, with 10 bases between them.

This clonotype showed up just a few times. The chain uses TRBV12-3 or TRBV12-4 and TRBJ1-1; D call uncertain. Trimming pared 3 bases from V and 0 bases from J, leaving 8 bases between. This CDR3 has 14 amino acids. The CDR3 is CASSFSTVNTEAFF. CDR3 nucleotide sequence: TGTGCCAGCAGTTTTAGCACCGTGAACACTGAAGCTTTCTTT.

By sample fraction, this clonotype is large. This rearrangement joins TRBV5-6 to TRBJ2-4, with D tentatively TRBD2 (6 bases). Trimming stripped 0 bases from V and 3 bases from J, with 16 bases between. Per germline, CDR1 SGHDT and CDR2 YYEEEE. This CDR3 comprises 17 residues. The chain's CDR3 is CASSLALAGIDKNIQYF. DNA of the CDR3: TGTGCCAGCAGCTTGGCCCTGGCGGGAATTGACAAAAACATTCAGTACTTC.

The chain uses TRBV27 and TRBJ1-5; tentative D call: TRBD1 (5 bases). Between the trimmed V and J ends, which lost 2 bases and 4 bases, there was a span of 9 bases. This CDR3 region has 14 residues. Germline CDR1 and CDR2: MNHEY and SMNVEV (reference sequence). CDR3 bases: TGTGCCAGCAGTTTACCAGGGCTGAATCAGCCCCAGCATTTT. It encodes CASSLPGLNQPQHF.